This entry lists 18 T cell receptor beta chains sequenced from one sample in a study of shared clonotypes between healthy human individuals. Clones were read by immunoSEQ multiplex PCR, and TCRdb kept only the in-frame ones, dropping some. The sample has about 550,000 clones; 95% to 96% are singletons. Naive CD8 cells lacked CD45RO, underwent positive selection for CCR7 and left out terminally differentiated effector memory CD45RA+ cells. Sequenced: naive CD8+ T cells sorted from blood. These TCRs come from a woman aged 25 to 39 in good health.

The chain joins TRBV5-1 to TRBJ2-2, with 9 bases matching TRBD1. The CDR3 runs to 18 residues. V was clipped by 4 bases and J by 2 bases; unmatched bases: 12. Germline V gene lookup returns CDR1 SGHRS and CDR2 YFSETQ. The CDR3 DNA reads TGCGCCAGCAGCCTGGGTCCCGGGACAGGGACCAACACCGGGGAGCTGTTTTTT. It specifies CASSLGPGTGTNTGELFF.

V gene TRBV10-1 combines with J gene TRBJ1-3; perhaps TRBD1 as D (5 bases). The CDR3 totals 14 residues. Trimming took off 8 bases at V and 5 bases at J, with 16 bases between the two ends. The germline gives CDR1 WNHNN, CDR2 SYGVQD (reference sequence). As DNA, the CDR3 is TGCGCCAGCGTCCGGGACCTCTTGAGAAACACCATATATTTT. It translates to CASVRDLLRNTIYF.

This clone has just a few counts. The identical CDR3 is also encoded by other nucleotide sequences in the sample. The chain has TRBV27 and TRBJ2-2, with unresolved D. The CDR3 has 13 amino acids. V lost 3 bases and J 0 bases, leaving 2 bases between the germline ends. Germline V gene data show CDR1 as MNHEY and CDR2 as SMNVEV (reference sequence). CDR3 loop: CASSFANTGELFF. In DNA form, the CDR3 reads TGTGCCAGCAGTTTTGCGAACACCGGGGAGCTGTTTTTT.

The chain's CDR3 is CASSFVDRNLYEQYF. The CDR3 coding sequence is TGTGCCAGCAGTTTCGTCGACAGGAATTTGTACGAGCAGTACTTC. This sequence joins TRBV28 and TRBJ2-5, with TRBD1 as a possible D gene (6 bases). The J call could be wrong; TRBJ2-7 is a better fit for the DNA end. The V gene's germline CDR1 is MDHEN and CDR2 SYDVKM. CDR3 length: 15 amino acids.

V is TRBV14 and J is TRBJ2-1; D remains unclear. The CDR3 is 15 residues long. Trimming took 1 base from V and 2 from J, leaving 9 bases between them. Per the germline V gene, CDR1 is SGHDN and CDR2 is FVKESK. CDR3 region: CASSQVGITYNEQFF. The CDR3 DNA sequence: TGTGCCAGCAGCCAAGTGGGGATTACCTACAATGAGCAGTTCTTC. Full variable domain (remainder filled in from reference TRBV14 and TRBJ2-1): EAGVTQFPSHSVIEKGQTVTLRCDPISGHDNLYWYRRVMGKEIKFLLHFVKESKQDESGMPNNRFLAERTGGTYSTLKVQPAELEDSGVYFCASSQVGITYNEQFFGPGTRLTVL.

The chain couples TRBV19 to TRBJ2-1; D not certain. Trimming pared 8 bases from V and 6 bases from J, leaving 11 bases between. The CDR3 covers 12 residues. The germline V gene encodes CDR1 LNHDA and CDR2 SQIVND (reference sequence). This chain's CDR3 is CASHSTFNEQFF. DNA of the CDR3: TGTGCCAGTCACAGCACGTTCAATGAGCAGTTCTTC.

The rearrangement joins TRBV6-6 to TRBJ2-1; TRBD2 matches at 10 bases. V shed 5 bases, J shed 6 bases, and the junction held 10 bases outside the gene matches. Germline V lookup: CDR1 MNHNY, CDR2 SVGAGI (reference sequence). The CDR3 consists of 16 residues. CDR3 in DNA: TGTGCCAGCAGTGGGCTTCTAGCGGGAGTTAGCAATGAGCAGTTCTTC. Translation: CASSGLLAGVSNEQFF.

CDR3 DNA sequence: TGTGCCAGCAGTTCGAATCACTACAATGAGCAGTTCTTC. This translates into CASSSNHYNEQFF. The chain has TRBV27 and TRBJ2-1; the D is unclear. Trimming removed 4 bases from V and 3 bases from J, with 7 bases in between. Germline values: CDR1 MNHEY, CDR2 SMNVEV (reference sequence). The CDR3 extends over 13 amino acids.

This clone was observed once. V gene TRBV7-9 combines with J gene TRBJ2-7; TRBD1 is a possible D gene (6 bases). CDR1 is SEHNR, CDR2 FQNEAQ, per germline (reference sequence). The CDR3 extends over 13 amino acids. Trimming took off 7 bases at V and 3 bases at J, with 13 bases between the two ends. The CDR3 region is CASTGGQHYEQYF. CDR3 DNA: TGTGCCAGCACCGGAGGACAGCACTACGAGCAGTACTTC.

The V gene is TRBV10-2, the J gene TRBJ2-7, with D uncertain. The germline V gene has CDR1 WSHSY and CDR2 SAAADI. V lost 3 bases and J lost 5, with 5 bases in between. This CDR3 spans 11 amino acids. CDR3 in DNA: TGCGCCAGCAGTGATACCAACGAGCAGTACTTC. Protein: CASSDTNEQYF.

This clone was seen once. The chain is built from TRBV7-9 and TRBJ1-1; D remains unclear. Trimming removed 1 base at V and 5 bases at J, with 14 bases between. Germline values: CDR1 SEHNR, CDR2 FQNEAQ (reference sequence). This CDR3 comprises 15 residues. CDR3 protein: CASSLDWVGGTEAFF. The CDR3 nucleotides are TGTGCCAGCAGCTTAGATTGGGTTGGAGGGACTGAAGCTTTCTTT.

With respect to this clone: Other DNA sequences in this sample translate to the same CDR3. The V gene is TRBV28, the J gene TRBJ2-7; the match to TRBD1 covers 8 bases. This CDR3 has 14 residues. V was pared by 6 bases and J by 2 bases, with 6 bases of the junction left unmatched. From germline, CDR1 is MDHEN and CDR2 SYDVKM. The CDR3 is CASSPGQGAYEQYF. The CDR3 DNA follows: TGTGCCAGCAGCCCCGGACAGGGTGCCTACGAGCAGTACTTC.

The V gene is TRBV4-1, the J gene TRBJ2-5; no firm D call. The DNA end favors TRBJ2-7, so the J call may be wrong. This CDR3 has 14 residues. CDR1 and CDR2 from the germline V gene are MGHRA and YSYEKL. The CDR3 DNA follows: TGCGCCAGCAGCCAAGGGTTGACATCCTACGAGCAGTACTTC. This sequence encodes CASSQGLTSYEQYF.

This clone came up once. This chain connects TRBV19 to TRBJ1-5; tentative D call: TRBD1 (5 bases). V lost 4 bases to trimming and J lost 2 bases, with 15 bases between them. This CDR3 has 16 amino acids. Germline V gene sequence: CDR1 LNHDA, CDR2 SQIVND (reference sequence). In DNA, the CDR3 is TGTGCCAGTAGTAGGTTCGGTTGGACACGCAATCAGCCCCAGCATTTT. Protein: CASSRFGWTRNQPQHF.

This chain joins TRBV27 and TRBJ2-6; D call uncertain. This CDR3 contains 14 residues. Germline V gene sequence: CDR1 MNHEY, CDR2 SMNVEV (reference sequence). The V end lost 3 bases, the J end lost 0 bases, and 3 bases lay between the germline ends. CDR3: CASSLYSGANVLTF. The CDR3 DNA reads TGTGCCAGCAGTTTGTACTCTGGGGCCAACGTCCTGACTTTC.

The chain employs TRBV10-1 and TRBJ2-7; D unclear. This CDR3 is 13 amino acids long. The V gene lost 4 bases and the J gene lost 3 bases, with 10 bases spanning the gap. From germline, CDR1 is WNHNN and CDR2 SYGVQD (reference sequence). As DNA, the CDR3 is TGCGCCAGCAGTGTGGGTCCGAACTACGAGCAGTACTTC. Translation gives CASSVGPNYEQYF.

The chain joins TRBV29-1 to TRBJ2-1; D may match TRBD1 or TRBD2 (5 bases each). From germline, CDR1 is SQVTM and CDR2 ANQGSEA. Deletions cut 4 bases from V and 6 bases from J, with 16 bases between. The CDR3 runs to 14 residues. CDR3 DNA sequence: TGCAGCGTTGGAGGGGCAGAACTTTCCAATGAGCAGTTCTTC. Protein sequence: CSVGGAELSNEQFF.

The chain joins TRBV28 to TRBJ2-7; no reliable D call. Between the trimmed V and J ends, which lost 2 bases and 2 bases, there was a span of 10 bases. Per germline, CDR1 MDHEN and CDR2 SYDVKM. The CDR3 is 14 amino acids. CDR3 sequence reads: CASSLLVLPYEQYF. CDR3 DNA sequence: TGTGCCAGCAGTTTACTCGTCCTTCCCTACGAGCAGTACTTC.